What follows are 31 T cell receptor beta chains derived from one specimen sequenced in a study of regulatory T cells in long-lasting Graves disease. In building TCR beta libraries, iRepertoire HTBI primers were used together with Arm-PCR of CDR3 regions. TCRdb reprocessed the multiplex PCR reads via MiXCR and lists one record per CDR3 protein. The sample yields some 340,000 distinct CDR3 sequences, approximately 25% seen once. Specified time point: persistent/refractory GD, antithyroid drugs over 5 years with positive TRAb. RNA from PBMCs was the source of the TCR library. The sequences come from peripheral blood mononuclear cells (PBMCs), collected when the disease was refractory, from a patient treated with antithyroid drugs. The source is a woman between 40 and 50 years old with Graves disease.

The chain recombines TRBV28 with TRBJ1-2; D possibly corresponds to TRBD1 (5 bases). CDR1 is MDHEN and CDR2 is SYDVKM in the germline V gene. V lost 2 bases and J 7 bases, leaving 14 bases between the germline ends. This CDR3 is 14 amino acids long. As DNA, the CDR3 is TGTGCCAGCAGTTTAGGAGGGGACGGCCGTGGCTACACCTTC. Its translation: CASSLGGDGRGYTF.

The CDR3 DNA is TGTGCCAGTAGACGACAGGTTACGGAGGAAGCTTTCTTT. Translating it yields CASRRQVTEEAFF. The rearrangement uses TRBV19 and TRBJ1-1, with a possible D match to TRBD1 (6 bases). Trimming took off 6 bases at V and 8 bases at J, with 16 bases between the two ends. CDR1 LNHDA and CDR2 SQIVND come from the germline V gene (reference sequence). The CDR3 is 13 amino acids.

The genes are TRBV18 and TRBJ2-2; D is uncertain. CDR1 is KGHSH, CDR2 LQKENI, per germline. Trimming took off 0 bases at V and 1 base at J, with 6 bases between the two ends. The CDR3 is 15 amino acids. CDR3 in DNA: TGTGCCAGCTCACCACCGCGAGAGAACACCGGGGAGCTGTTTTTT. It encodes CASSPPRENTGELFF.

This clonotype was recorded many times. The chain uses TRBV29-1 and TRBJ2-7, with TRBD2 identical over 7 bases. CDR1 and CDR2 (germline): SQVTM, ANQGSEA. The CDR3 spans 12 residues. The ends lost 7 bases at V and 0 bases at J; junction bases unmatched: 3. The CDR3 region is CSGGGSSYEQYF. The CDR3 coding sequence is TGCAGCGGGGGCGGGAGCTCCTACGAGCAGTACTTC.

Worth noting for this clonotype: This may stem from a read error, because a much larger clone lies one nucleotide away. V usage is TRBV16 and J usage is TRBJ2-7; D possibly corresponds to TRBD1 (6 bases). CDR1 is KGHSY and CDR2 is FQNENV in the germline V gene. The CDR3 has 14 residues. The CDR3 is CASSQWDKVYEQCF. CDR3 in DNA: TGTGCCAGCAGCCAATGGGACAAAGTCTACGAGCAGTGCTTC.

In the case of this clonotype: A far larger clone is a single base away, which makes a read error likely. The J gene is TRBJ2-1, the V gene TRBV28; no clear D. The J call is in doubt because the DNA end fits TRBJ2-5 better. CDR1 is MDHEN and CDR2 is SYDVKM in the germline V gene. The CDR3 is made up of 17 amino acids. CDR3 DNA: TGTGCCAGCAGTTTAATTAGTGGAGATTGGGGTGGAGAGACCCAGTACTTC. Its translation: CASSLISGDWGGETQYF.

The J gene is TRBJ2-5, the V gene TRBV5-1; 9 nucleotides match TRBD2. The CDR3 consists of 17 residues. Germline V gene data show CDR1 as SGHRS and CDR2 as YFSETQ. V shed 0 bases, J shed 1 base, and the junction held 7 bases outside the gene matches. The CDR3 is CASSLAWASGIQETQYF. CDR3 nucleotide sequence: TGCGCCAGCAGCTTGGCCTGGGCTAGCGGGATCCAAGAGACCCAGTACTTC.

This clonotype was seen many times. The chain joins TRBV7-9 to TRBJ1-5; D is unresolved. Germline CDR1 SEHNR, CDR2 FQNEAQ (reference sequence). V was cut by 5 bases and J by 0 bases, with 8 bases left in between. The CDR3 contains 14 residues. This CDR3 is CASSQAYSNQPQHF. The CDR3 nucleotides are TGTGCCAGCAGCCAGGCCTATAGCAATCAGCCCCAGCATTTT.

This clonotype came up a few times. The V call is TRBV5-1, the J call TRBJ1-1; D gene ambiguous. From germline, CDR1 is SGHRS and CDR2 YFSETQ. The CDR3 has 13 amino acids. V was clipped by 5 bases and J by 6 bases, with 14 bases between them. CDR3 protein: CASRVTQFAEAFF. The CDR3 region has the DNA TGCGCCAGCAGAGTTACGCAGTTTGCTGAAGCTTTCTTT.

This clonotype came up a few times. V usage is TRBV20-1 and J usage is TRBJ2-1; the match to TRBD2 covers 10 bases. The CDR3 spans 14 residues. The germline V gene has CDR1 DFQATT and CDR2 SNEGSKA (reference sequence). With V trimmed by 6 bases and J by 9 bases, 11 bases remained unmatched. Here the CDR3 reads CSAHGLAVQGEQFF. DNA of the CDR3: TGCAGTGCCCACGGACTAGCGGTCCAGGGTGAGCAGTTCTTC.

This sequence joins TRBV7-9 and TRBJ2-1; weak D call: TRBD2 (5 bases). CDR3 size: 16 residues. V was cut by 5 bases and J by 0 bases, with 14 bases left in between. Germline V gene sequence: CDR1 SEHNR, CDR2 FQNEAQ (reference sequence). CDR3 coding DNA: TGTGCCAGCAGCCTCAATAGCGAGAGCTCCTACAATGAGCAGTTCTTC. Translation: CASSLNSESSYNEQFF.

The gene calls are TRBV3-1 and TRBJ1-1, with TRBD1 matching 8 bases. In germline, CDR1 is LGHDT, CDR2 YNNKEL (reference sequence). This CDR3 comprises 16 residues. The trim removed 4 bases at V and 0 bases at J, leaving 7 bases unmatched. The CDR3 coding sequence is TGTGCCAGCAGCCCTTTCAGGACAGGGATGAACACTGAAGCTTTCTTT. This translates into CASSPFRTGMNTEAFF.

There are many counts of this clonotype. The V and J genes are TRBV20-1 and TRBJ2-5; TRBD2 matches 7 bases. The CDR3 totals 14 residues. The V segment lost 4 bases and the J segment 5 bases; nucleotides outside the gene matches: 10. CDR1 and CDR2 (germline): DFQATT, SNEGSKA (reference sequence). The CDR3 is CSAISLAGEETQYF. CDR3 coding DNA: TGCAGTGCTATTTCCTTGGCGGGAGAGGAGACCCAGTACTTC.

The V call is TRBV6-1, the J call TRBJ2-2; D uncertain. V lost 6 bases and J 3 bases, leaving 11 bases between the germline ends. Germline lookup yields CDR1 MNHNS and CDR2 SASEGT. This CDR3 spans 14 amino acids. CDR3 in amino acids: CASSQTRDTGELFF. In DNA form, the CDR3 reads TGTGCCAGCAGCCAGACAAGGGACACCGGGGAGCTGTTTTTT.

Many counts were recorded for this clonotype. The junction differs from germline at one of its ends, possibly a read error. The chain couples TRBV28 to TRBJ1-1; D possibly corresponds to TRBD1 (5 bases). This CDR3 region has 14 residues. Germline lookup yields CDR1 MDHEN and CDR2 SYDVKM. The CDR3 bases are TGTGCCAACAGTTTTAGGGGACTGAACACTGAAGCTTTCTTT. This encodes CANSFRGLNTEAFF.

This clonotype was detected many times. The V call is TRBV29-1, the J call TRBJ2-7, with D perhaps matching TRBD2 (5 bases). The CDR3 is made up of 12 amino acids. V was pared by 6 bases and J by 5 bases, with 14 bases between. Germline assignment: CDR1 SQVTM and CDR2 ANQGSEA. This chain's CDR3 is CSVQRPSHEQYF. CDR3 coding DNA: TGCAGCGTACAGCGGCCGAGCCACGAGCAGTACTTC.

The sample holds many counts of this clonotype. This chain connects TRBV10-3 to TRBJ2-7, with D possibly TRBD1 on 6 matching bases. Germline V CDR1 and CDR2: ENHRY, SYGVKD. Trimming took off 2 bases at V and 1 base at J, with 6 bases between the two ends. The CDR3 sequence is 13 residues long. CDR3 amino acids: CAISEGQSYEQYF. The CDR3 coding sequence is TGTGCCATCAGTGAGGGACAGTCCTACGAGCAGTACTTC.

The chain recombines TRBV10-2 with TRBJ2-5; a weak D match, TRBD2 (6 bases). The CDR3 covers 15 residues. Germline values: CDR1 WSHSY, CDR2 SAAADI. The germline V and J ends were trimmed by 5 bases and 4 bases, with 17 bases remaining between them. The CDR3 bases are TGCGCCAGCAGTTGGGGGACCGGGACTCGAGAGACCCAGTACTTC. Amino acid sequence: CASSWGTGTRETQYF.

This clonotype was seen more than once but under ten times. The chain is built from TRBV19 and TRBJ2-6; a possible D gene is TRBD1 (5 bases). In germline, CDR1 is LNHDA, CDR2 SQIVND (reference sequence). CDR3 length: 17 residues. Trimming left V 4 bases short and J 0 bases short, with 13 bases between. The CDR3 nucleotides read TGTGCCAGTAGTACCTGGACAAAAAGCTCTGGGGCCAACGTCCTGACTTTC. Its translation is CASSTWTKSSGANVLTF.

In its sample, this clonotype was seen a few times. The genes are TRBV28 and TRBJ1-6, with D possibly matching TRBD1 (5 bases). Trimming removed 8 bases at V and 9 bases at J, with 11 bases between. Per the germline V gene, CDR1 is MDHEN and CDR2 is SYDVKM. The CDR3 extends over 12 amino acids. The CDR3 region has the DNA TGTGCCAGCGGGGGGGGAGCTTCACCCCTCCACTTT. It codes for CASGGGASPLHF.

This clonotype has just a few counts. This rearrangement joins TRBV28 to TRBJ1-5, with D possibly matching TRBD1 (6 bases). With 6 bases removed from V and 6 bases from J, the gap between germline ends came to 15 bases. The CDR3 extends over 14 amino acids. Germline CDR1 MDHEN, CDR2 SYDVKM. The CDR3 DNA reads as TGTGCCAGCAGCTTGGGGGCGTCGGGTCAGCCCCAGCATTTT. It encodes CASSLGASGQPQHF.

This clonotype appeared many times. The chain carries TRBV28 and TRBJ1-5; TRBD1 matches at 8 bases. V lost 4 bases and J lost 0; bases outside the gene matches: 8. This CDR3 has 17 amino acids. CDR1 MDHEN and CDR2 SYDVKM come from the germline V gene. The CDR3 here is CASSSRTGIYSNQPQHF. The CDR3, as DNA: TGTGCCAGCAGTTCCAGGACAGGGATTTATAGCAATCAGCCCCAGCATTTT.

Remarks on this clonotype: It may be a read error: a sequence one base away is much more abundant. The V and J genes are TRBV20-1 and TRBJ1-1; 9 positions match TRBD1. This CDR3 is built from 11 residues. Per germline, CDR1 DFQATT and CDR2 SNEGSKA (reference sequence). In nucleotides, the CDR3 is TGCTGTGCCGGGGACAGGGATGAAGCTTTCTTT. Amino acid sequence: CCAGDRDEAFF.

The chain recombines TRBV2 with TRBJ2-3; D may be TRBD1 (6 bases). Germline CDR1 and CDR2: SNHLY and FYNNEI. This CDR3 spans 15 amino acids. Deletions cut 3 bases from V and 3 bases from J, with 13 bases between. CDR3 coding DNA: TGTGCCAGCAGTGAGCAGGGGCCGATGACAGATACGCAGTATTTT. It specifies CASSEQGPMTDTQYF.

This CDR3 is CAISERASNQPQHF. The CDR3 DNA reads TGTGCCATCAGTGAGCGGGCCAGCAATCAGCCCCAGCATTTT. V is TRBV10-3 and J is TRBJ1-5; D is undetermined. V lost 2 bases to trimming and J lost 1 base, with 6 bases between them. Germline values: CDR1 ENHRY, CDR2 SYGVKD. The CDR3 sequence is 14 residues long.

This clonotype showed up just a few times. The V and J genes are TRBV27 and TRBJ1-2; D uncertain. The germline V gene encodes CDR1 MNHEY and CDR2 SMNVEV (reference sequence). V lost 8 bases and J 8 bases, leaving 39 bases between the germline ends. CDR3 size: 20 residues. In DNA form, the CDR3 reads TGTGCCAGCCAGCGGGGTCGTGGCTCGGAATTCAAAGGCCGGAATATGGGCTACACCTTC. This encodes CASQRGRGSEFKGRNMGYTF.

The CDR3 sequence is CASSVDPGQGADTQYF. CDR3 DNA: TGTGCCAGCAGCGTTGACCCGGGACAGGGGGCAGATACGCAGTATTTT. The J gene is TRBJ2-3, the V gene TRBV9; 11 nucleotides agree with TRBD1. V was pared by 2 bases and J by 4 bases, with 6 bases of the junction left unmatched. CDR1 and CDR2 from the germline V gene are SGDLS and YYNGEE. The CDR3 sequence is 16 residues long.

The chain combines TRBV28 with TRBJ1-5, with D unresolved. V was pared by 2 bases and J by 3 bases, with 8 bases between. Germline CDR1 MDHEN, CDR2 SYDVKM. This CDR3 contains 14 residues. The CDR3: CASSLEAFNQPQHF. In nucleotides, the CDR3 is TGTGCCAGCAGTTTAGAAGCTTTCAATCAGCCCCAGCATTTT. Using reference TRBV28 and TRBJ1-5 for the parts outside the CDR3, the full variable domain is DVKVTQSSRYLVKRTGEKVFLECVQDMDHENMFWYRQDPGLGLRLIYFSYDVKMKEKGDIPEGYSVSREKKERFSLILESASTNQTSMYLCASSLEAFNQPQHFGDGTRLSIL.

In its sample, this clonotype was seen many times. The V call is TRBV28, the J call TRBJ1-5; TRBD1 matches at 8 bases. CDR1 and CDR2 (germline): MDHEN, SYDVKM. Losses at the gene ends were 5 bases for V and 4 bases for J; bases not matched to a gene: 13. CDR3 length: 17 amino acids. For the CDR3, the DNA is TGTGCCAGCAGTCCAGGTGGACAGGGCGCTCCAAATCAGCCCCAGCATTTT. It yields the protein CASSPGGQGAPNQPQHF.

This clonotype was counted many times. V is TRBV29-1 and J is TRBJ2-7; 9 nucleotides match TRBD1. Germline CDR1 reads SQVTM; CDR2 reads ANQGSEA. V was clipped by 4 bases and J by 7 bases; unmatched bases: 5. The CDR3 contains 12 residues. This CDR3 reads CSVARTGEEQYF. In nucleotides, the CDR3 is TGCAGCGTTGCTAGGACAGGGGAAGAGCAGTACTTC.

The sample holds a few counts of this clonotype. The V and J genes are TRBV10-3 and TRBJ1-3; 7 positions agree with TRBD1. The CDR3 is made up of 16 amino acids. Trimming took 3 bases from V and 2 from J; bases not matched to a gene: 7. Germline V gene sequence: CDR1 ENHRY, CDR2 SYGVKD. The CDR3: CAISELQGNPGNTIYF. In DNA, the CDR3 is TGTGCCATCAGTGAACTACAGGGGAACCCTGGAAACACCATATATTTT.